The 13 T cell receptor beta chains given below trace back to one sample, sequenced in a study of regulatory T cells in long-lasting Graves disease. Time point described: newly diagnosed GD, antithyroid drugs for less than 3 months. Generation of the TCR library employed RNA extracted from PBMCs. In building TCR beta libraries, iRepertoire HTBI primers were used together with Arm-PCR of CDR3 regions. MiXCR, run by TCRdb on the multiplex PCR reads, gives a single entry per CDR3 protein. The sample includes under 250,000 distinct CDR3 sequences, approximately 18% of them seen just once. The sample was also reused in another study, on T cells in Graves' hyperthyroidism and ophthalmopathy.

Specimen: peripheral blood mononuclear cells (PBMCs), collected at new diagnosis, from a patient treated with antithyroid drugs. The receptors originated from a woman aged 30 to 39 with Graves disease.

This clonotype was found many times. The rearrangement links TRBV5-1 to TRBJ1-3; 8 positions agree with TRBD1. Germline V gene sequence: CDR1 SGHRS, CDR2 YFSETQ. The CDR3 runs to 16 residues. With V trimmed by 0 bases and J by 8 bases, 10 bases remained unmatched. The CDR3 spells CASSLDGQGAADTIYF. CDR3 DNA: TGCGCCAGCAGCTTGGACGGGCAGGGGGCCGCGGACACCATATATTTT.

The chain has TRBV19 and TRBJ2-7; 9 nucleotides agree with TRBD1. Looked up from germline, CDR1 is LNHDA and CDR2 is SQIVND (reference sequence). With V trimmed by 4 bases and J by 5 bases, 6 bases remained unmatched. The CDR3 is made up of 14 amino acids. CDR3 residues: CASSTGQGINEQYF. For the CDR3, the DNA is TGTGCCAGTAGTACCGGACAGGGGATCAACGAGCAGTACTTC.

In its sample, this clonotype was seen many times. The J gene is TRBJ2-3, the V gene TRBV11-2; unclear D gene. The V and J ends lost 1 base and 1 base respectively, with 6 bases between them. Germline lookup yields CDR1 SGHAT and CDR2 FQNNGV. The CDR3 is 14 residues long. CDR3 sequence reads: CASSLGGGTDTQYF. The CDR3 region has the DNA TGTGCCAGCAGCTTAGGTGGCGGCACAGATACGCAGTATTTT.

J is TRBJ2-5 and V is TRBV2; D tentatively fits TRBD1 or TRBD2 (5 bases each). The CDR3 has 16 amino acids. CDR1 is SNHLY, CDR2 FYNNEI, per germline. V shed 7 bases and J shed 4 bases, with 22 bases lying between them. CDR3 in DNA: TGTGCCAGCAATTATTACCGGGACGCCGGGCGAGAGACCCAGTACTTC. Translating gives CASNYYRDAGRETQYF. Together with reference TRBV2 and TRBJ2-5, the CDR3 gives the full variable domain: EPEVTQTPSHQVTQMGQEVILRCVPISNHLYFYWYRQILGQKVEFLVSFYNNEISEKSEIFDDQFSVERPDGSNFTLKIRSTKLEDSAMYFCASNYYRDAGRETQYFGPGTRLLVL.

This sequence joins TRBV2 and TRBJ1-5; no clear D. Trimming pared 3 bases from V and 3 bases from J, leaving 0 bases between. This CDR3 is built from 11 residues. CDR1 is SNHLY and CDR2 is FYNNEI in the germline V gene. The CDR3 DNA sequence: TGTGCCAGCAGTGACAATCAGCCCCAGCATTTT. This translates into CASSDNQPQHF. Using reference TRBV2 and TRBJ1-5 for the parts outside the CDR3, the full variable domain is EPEVTQTPSHQVTQMGQEVILRCVPISNHLYFYWYRQILGQKVEFLVSFYNNEISEKSEIFDDQFSVERPDGSNFTLKIRSTKLEDSAMYFCASSDNQPQHFGDGTRLSIL.

This clonotype was counted at least ten times. The chain has TRBV20-1 and TRBJ2-7; unclear D gene. Trimming cost V 0 bases and J 3 bases, with 12 bases left between them. There are 14 residues in the CDR3. Germline CDR1 is DFQATT and CDR2 is SNEGSKA (reference sequence). This chain's CDR3 is CSARERAYNYEQYF. CDR3 in DNA: TGCAGTGCTAGAGAACGGGCGTATAACTACGAGCAGTACTTC.

Of note for this clonotype: Its ends do not fully match the called genes, so a read error is possible. The rearrangement joins TRBV18 to TRBJ2-3, with D perhaps TRBD2 (5 bases). The CDR3 length is 16 residues. The V gene's germline CDR1 is KGHSH and CDR2 LQKENI. The CDR3 reads CASPPRVGIMSDTQYF. The CDR3 DNA is TGTGCCAGCCCACCGCGGGTCGGAATTATGTCGGATACGCAGTATTTT.

This clonotype was seen repeatedly, ten times or more. The J gene is TRBJ1-5, the V gene TRBV4-1; unclear D gene. Germline V gene sequence: CDR1 MGHRA, CDR2 YSYEKL. The CDR3 runs 16 residues. Trimming left V 3 bases short and J 7 bases short, with 19 bases between. CDR3 DNA: TGCGCCAGCAGCCAGTCGGCCGCGGATGGCTGGCAGCCCCAGCATTTT. It is translated as CASSQSAADGWQPQHF.

This clonotype was recorded many times. The J gene is TRBJ2-3, the V gene TRBV6-1; D not resolved. The germline gives CDR1 MNHNS, CDR2 SASEGT. Trimming removed 6 bases from V and 3 bases from J, with 13 bases in between. The CDR3 contains 14 residues. The CDR3 DNA is TGTGCCAGCAGAGAGGTTCGCGGAACAGATACGCAGTATTTT. It specifies CASREVRGTDTQYF.

A note on this clonotype: It may be a read error: a sequence one base away is much more abundant. The chain combines TRBV10-1 with TRBJ1-4, with TRBD1 identical over 9 bases. Germline lookup yields CDR1 WNHNN and CDR2 SYGVQD (reference sequence). The CDR3 is 14 residues long. For the CDR3, the DNA is TGCGCCGGCAGTGGGGACAGGGAGGATGAAAAACTGTTTTTT. It specifies CAGSGDREDEKLFF.

A remark on this clonotype: Since a much larger clone is just one base distant, this may be a read error. The gene calls are TRBV12-3 or TRBV12-4 and TRBJ1-1, with D maybe TRBD1 (6 bases). The CDR3 is made up of 14 amino acids. The CDR3 protein is CAGSFTGGLTEAFF. DNA of the CDR3: TGTGCCGGCAGTTTTACCGGGGGGCTCACTGAAGCTTTCTTT.

J is TRBJ2-1 and V is TRBV6-1, with TRBD2 matching 16 bases. The V gene's germline CDR1 is MNHNS and CDR2 SASEGT. This CDR3 is built from 19 residues. With V trimmed by 0 bases and J by 2 bases, 4 bases remained unmatched. This CDR3 reads CASSEAGTSGGGAYNEQFF. DNA for the CDR3: TGTGCCAGCAGTGAAGCCGGGACTAGCGGGGGGGGGGCCTACAATGAGCAGTTCTTC.

In this sample, this clonotype turned up once. The chain links TRBV28 to TRBJ1-5, with 7 positions matching TRBD1. The V and J ends lost 8 bases and 3 bases, in that order; junction bases with no gene match: 10. This CDR3 has 15 residues. Per germline, CDR1 MDHEN and CDR2 SYDVKM. CDR3 sequence reads: CASLPKTGDNQPQHF. CDR3 nucleotide sequence: TGTGCCAGCCTACCAAAAACAGGGGACAATCAGCCCCAGCATTTT.